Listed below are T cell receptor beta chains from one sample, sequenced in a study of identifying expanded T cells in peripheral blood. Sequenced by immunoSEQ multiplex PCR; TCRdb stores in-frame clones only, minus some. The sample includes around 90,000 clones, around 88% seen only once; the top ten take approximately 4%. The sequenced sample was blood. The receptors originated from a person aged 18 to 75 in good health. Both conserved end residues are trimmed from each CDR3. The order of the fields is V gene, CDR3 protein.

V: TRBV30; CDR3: AWRVYTGELF
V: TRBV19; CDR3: ASSPAGALQETQY
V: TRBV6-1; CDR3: ASERQGALAF
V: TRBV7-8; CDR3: ASSWRTGSSYEQY
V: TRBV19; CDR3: ASKMGLGENTEAF
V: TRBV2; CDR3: ASRDNNNEQF
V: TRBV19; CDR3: ASSALRDRAVY
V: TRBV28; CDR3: ASSPGTAGNTIY
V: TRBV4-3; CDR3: ASSQEGAGAYEQY
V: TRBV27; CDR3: ASSLGTGAQETQY
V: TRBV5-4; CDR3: ASSVGSQPQH
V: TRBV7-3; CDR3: ASSLVGDTQY
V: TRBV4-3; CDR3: ASSQDRPDTQY
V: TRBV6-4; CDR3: ASSEAAGGPGNEQF
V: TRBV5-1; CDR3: ASSLGQGAHEQY
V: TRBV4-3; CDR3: ASSQEGGNTEAF
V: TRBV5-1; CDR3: ASSLQSSYEQY
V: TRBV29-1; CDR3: SVGVQAF
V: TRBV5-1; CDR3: ASSLSLSGAGEKLF
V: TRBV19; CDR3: ASSRQRGYNEQF
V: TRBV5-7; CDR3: ASSFYEQY
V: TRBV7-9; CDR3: ASSLAGQGNTEAF
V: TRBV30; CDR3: AWSVRITYEQY
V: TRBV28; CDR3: ASSLVGVYSNQPQH
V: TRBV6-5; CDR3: ASSYFQRGDPYEQY
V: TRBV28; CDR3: ASSLDEEKEQF
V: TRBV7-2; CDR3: ASSLVMEETQY
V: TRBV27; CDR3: ASSLGNRADTQY
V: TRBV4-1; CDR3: ASSQDFRDNYEQY
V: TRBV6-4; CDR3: ASAEGGGGDTQY
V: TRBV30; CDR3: AWSIDRGSNYGYT
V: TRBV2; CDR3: ASRYQGGKLF
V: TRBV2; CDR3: ASSEAMGLAGFGVDTQY
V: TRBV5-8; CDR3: ASSLQGPNYGYT
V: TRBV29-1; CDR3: SVEDLRGRAENEQF
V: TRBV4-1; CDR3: ASSPTPMTGKENIQY
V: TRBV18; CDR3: ASSPGQYAEAF
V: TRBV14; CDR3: ASRDRGPRIGWPQH
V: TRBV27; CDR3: ASSLNGRAYEQY
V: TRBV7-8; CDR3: ASSPTEAGTYNQPQH
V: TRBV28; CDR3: ASSLISGQFTDTQY
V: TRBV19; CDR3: ASSIGLGVHSNQPQH
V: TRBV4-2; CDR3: ASSQDFAGAGPNYGYT
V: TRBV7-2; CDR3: ASSQVTGGSFYEQY
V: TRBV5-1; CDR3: ASSAGQGASTGELF
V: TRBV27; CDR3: ASLNKGQHYQETQY
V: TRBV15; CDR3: ATSREVAGEYEQY
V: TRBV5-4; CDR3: ASSLRLAVSTDTQY
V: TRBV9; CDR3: ASSVARNYGYT
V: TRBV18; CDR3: ASSPGTERNTIY
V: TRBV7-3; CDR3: ASSSPSGSGPYNEQF
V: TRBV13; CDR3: ASSLRVSRRQETQY
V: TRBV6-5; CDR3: ASSLLTGGVQGYT
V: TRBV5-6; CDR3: ASSLSYNEQF